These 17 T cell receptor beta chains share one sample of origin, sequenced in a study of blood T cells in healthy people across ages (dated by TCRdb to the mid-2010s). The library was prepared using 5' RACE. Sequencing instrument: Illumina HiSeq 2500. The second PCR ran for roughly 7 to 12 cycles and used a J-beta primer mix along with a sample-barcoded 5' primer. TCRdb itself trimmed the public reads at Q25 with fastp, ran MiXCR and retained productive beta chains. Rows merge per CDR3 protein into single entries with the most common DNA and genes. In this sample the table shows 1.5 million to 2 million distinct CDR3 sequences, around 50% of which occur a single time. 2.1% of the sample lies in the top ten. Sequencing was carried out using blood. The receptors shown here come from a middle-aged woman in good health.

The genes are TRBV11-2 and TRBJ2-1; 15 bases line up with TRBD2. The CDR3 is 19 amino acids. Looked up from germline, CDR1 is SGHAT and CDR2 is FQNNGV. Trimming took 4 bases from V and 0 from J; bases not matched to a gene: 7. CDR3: CASSWTSGGATLSYNEQFF. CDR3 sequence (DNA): TGTGCCAGCAGCTGGACTAGCGGGGGGGCAACCCTCTCCTACAATGAGCAGTTCTTC.

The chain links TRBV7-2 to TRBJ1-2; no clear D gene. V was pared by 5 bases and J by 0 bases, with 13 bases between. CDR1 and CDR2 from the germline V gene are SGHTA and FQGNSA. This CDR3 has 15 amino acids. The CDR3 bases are TGTGCCAGCAGCCAGAGACTGAGTTCTAACTATGGCTACACCTTC. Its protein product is CASSQRLSSNYGYTF. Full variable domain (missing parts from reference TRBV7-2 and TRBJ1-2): GAGVSQSPSNKVTEKGKDVELRCDPISGHTALYWYRQSLGQGLEFLIYFQGNSAPDKSGLPSDRFSAERTGGSVSTLTIQRTQQEDSAVYLCASSQRLSSNYGYTFGSGTRLTVV.

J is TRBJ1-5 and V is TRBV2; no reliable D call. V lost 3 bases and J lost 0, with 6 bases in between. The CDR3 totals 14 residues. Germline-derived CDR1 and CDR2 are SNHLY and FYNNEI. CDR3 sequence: CASSDVISNQPQHF. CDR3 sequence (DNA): TGTGCCAGCAGTGATGTGATTAGCAATCAGCCCCAGCATTTT.

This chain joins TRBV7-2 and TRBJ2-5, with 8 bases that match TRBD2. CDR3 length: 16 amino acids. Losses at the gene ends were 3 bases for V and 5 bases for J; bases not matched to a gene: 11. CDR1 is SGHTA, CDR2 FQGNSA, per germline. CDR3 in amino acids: CASSLTLAGPRETQYF. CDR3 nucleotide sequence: TGTGCCAGCAGCTTGACCCTAGCGGGTCCCAGGGAGACCCAGTACTTC.

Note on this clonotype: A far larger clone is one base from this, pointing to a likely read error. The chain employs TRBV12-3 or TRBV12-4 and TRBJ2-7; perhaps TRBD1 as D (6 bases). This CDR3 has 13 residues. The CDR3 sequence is CACSLGASYEQYF. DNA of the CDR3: TGTGCCTGCAGTTTGGGGGCGTCTTACGAGCAGTACTTC.

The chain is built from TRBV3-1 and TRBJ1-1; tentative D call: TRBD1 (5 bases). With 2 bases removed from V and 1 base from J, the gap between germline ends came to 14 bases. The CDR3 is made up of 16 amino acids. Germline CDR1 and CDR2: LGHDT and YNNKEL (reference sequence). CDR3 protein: CASSQSPGRGNTEAFF. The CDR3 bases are TGTGCCAGCAGCCAAAGCCCAGGGAGGGGGAACACTGAAGCTTTCTTT.

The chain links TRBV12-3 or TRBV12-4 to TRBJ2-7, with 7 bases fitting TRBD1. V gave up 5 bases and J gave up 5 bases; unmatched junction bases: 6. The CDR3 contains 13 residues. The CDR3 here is CASSTGQVDEQYF. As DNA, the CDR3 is TGTGCCAGCAGTACAGGACAGGTCGACGAGCAGTACTTC.

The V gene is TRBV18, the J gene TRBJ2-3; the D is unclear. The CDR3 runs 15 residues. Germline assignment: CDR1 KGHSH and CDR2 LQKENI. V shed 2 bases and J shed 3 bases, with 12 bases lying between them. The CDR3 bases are TGTGCCAGCTCACCATCCATCGATCCGACAGATACGCAGTATTTT. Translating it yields CASSPSIDPTDTQYF.

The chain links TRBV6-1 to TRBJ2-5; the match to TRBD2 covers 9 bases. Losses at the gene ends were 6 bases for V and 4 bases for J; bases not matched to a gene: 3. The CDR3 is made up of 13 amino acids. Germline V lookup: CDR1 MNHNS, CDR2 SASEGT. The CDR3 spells CASRGTSRETQYF. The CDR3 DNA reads TGTGCCAGCAGGGGGACTAGCCGAGAGACCCAGTACTTC.

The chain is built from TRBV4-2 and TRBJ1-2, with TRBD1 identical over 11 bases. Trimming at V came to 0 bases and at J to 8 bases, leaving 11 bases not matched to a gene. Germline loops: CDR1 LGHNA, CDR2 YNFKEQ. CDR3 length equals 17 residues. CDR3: CASSQDLPGQGVTGYTF. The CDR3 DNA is TGTGCCAGCAGCCAAGACCTCCCGGGACAGGGGGTCACGGGCTACACCTTC.

The CDR3 protein is CASSTFLGDDTQYF. The CDR3 DNA reads TGTGCCAGCAGCACTTTTCTAGGGGACGATACGCAGTATTTT. The rearrangement links TRBV3-1 to TRBJ2-3; the D gene could be TRBD1 or TRBD2 (5 bases each). Trimming removed 5 bases at V and 6 bases at J, with 15 bases between. Germline values: CDR1 LGHDT, CDR2 YNNKEL (reference sequence). CDR3 size: 14 residues.

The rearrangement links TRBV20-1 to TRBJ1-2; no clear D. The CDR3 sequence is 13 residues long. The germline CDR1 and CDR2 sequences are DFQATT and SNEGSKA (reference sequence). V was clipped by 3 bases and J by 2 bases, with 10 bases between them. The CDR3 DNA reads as TGCAGTGCTAGTCCCGTCAGAAACTATGGCTACACCTTC. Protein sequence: CSASPVRNYGYTF.

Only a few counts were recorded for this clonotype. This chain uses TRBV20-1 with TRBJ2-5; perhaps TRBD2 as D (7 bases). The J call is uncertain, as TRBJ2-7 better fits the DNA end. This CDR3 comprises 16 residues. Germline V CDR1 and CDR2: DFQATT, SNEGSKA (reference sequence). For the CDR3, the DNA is TGCAGTGCTAGAGGAGGGGCGGGGGCGATCCTCGGCGAGCAGTACTTC. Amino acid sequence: CSARGGAGAILGEQYF.

CDR3 in amino acids: CSAFDSYYEQYF. DNA for the CDR3: TGCAGTGCTTTCGACAGTTACTACGAGCAGTACTTC. The chain is built from TRBV20-1 and TRBJ2-7, with D possibly being TRBD1 (5 bases). The germline gives CDR1 DFQATT, CDR2 SNEGSKA (reference sequence). The V end was cut by 5 bases, the J end by 3 bases, with 11 bases between. The CDR3 sequence is 12 residues long.

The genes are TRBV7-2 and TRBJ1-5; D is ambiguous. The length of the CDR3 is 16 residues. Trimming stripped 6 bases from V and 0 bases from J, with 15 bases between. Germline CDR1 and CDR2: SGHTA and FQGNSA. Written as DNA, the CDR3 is TGTGCCAGCAGGTTACTTGGGTCCTTTAGCAATCAGCCCCAGCATTTT. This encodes CASRLLGSFSNQPQHF. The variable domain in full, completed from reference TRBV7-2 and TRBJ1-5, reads GAGVSQSPSNKVTEKGKDVELRCDPISGHTALYWYRQSLGQGLEFLIYFQGNSAPDKSGLPSDRFSAERTGGSVSTLTIQRTQQEDSAVYLCASRLLGSFSNQPQHFGDGTRLSIL.

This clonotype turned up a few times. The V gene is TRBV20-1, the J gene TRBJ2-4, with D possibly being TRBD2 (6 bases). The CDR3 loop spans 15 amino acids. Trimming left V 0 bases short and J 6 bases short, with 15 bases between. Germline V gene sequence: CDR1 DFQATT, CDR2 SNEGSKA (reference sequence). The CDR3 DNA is TGCAGTGCTAGAGATGGAGGGGAATCGAGAAACATTCAGTACTTC. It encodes CSARDGGESRNIQYF.

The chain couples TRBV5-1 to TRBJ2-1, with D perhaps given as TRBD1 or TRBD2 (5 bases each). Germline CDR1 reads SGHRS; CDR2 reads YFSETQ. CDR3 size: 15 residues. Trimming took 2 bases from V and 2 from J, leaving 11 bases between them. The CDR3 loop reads CASSFGDVAYNEQFF. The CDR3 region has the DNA TGCGCCAGCAGCTTTGGGGACGTGGCCTACAATGAGCAGTTCTTC. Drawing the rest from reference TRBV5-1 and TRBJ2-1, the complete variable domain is KAGVTQTPRYLIKTRGQQVTLSCSPISGHRSVSWYQQTPGQGLQFLFEYFSETQRNKGNFPGRFSGRQFSNSRSEMNVSTLELGDSALYLCASSFGDVAYNEQFFGPGTRLTVL.